This is a list of T cell receptor beta chains from one sample in a study of blood T cells in healthy people across ages. TCRdb re-derived calls from the 5' RACE reads in MiXCR, one entry per CDR3 protein. The sample records 850,000 to 1,000,000 distinct CDR3 sequences, around 48% being singletons. Sample: blood. The receptor set was obtained from a young man in good health. The CDR3 runs from the conserved cysteine through the conserved F or W. The D gene is left open where the match is weak. A row's size may be missing; if present it is once, few, many or a size class.

CDR3 DNA: TGTGCCAGCAGCCAAGCACCAGGGTCGTACGGGGAGCTGTTTTTT; CDR3 protein: CASSQAPGSYGELFF; V gene: TRBV3-1; J gene: TRBJ2-2; D gene: -; clone size: -; CDR3 length: 15
CDR3 DNA: TGTGCCAGCAGGGAAGCAGGGGCCGAGCAGTACTTC; CDR3 protein: CASREAGAEQYF; V gene: TRBV6-5; J gene: TRBJ2-7; D gene: -; clone size: -; CDR3 length: 12
CDR3 DNA: TGTGCCAGCAGCCTCCTAGACTCGGGCTCTGGGGCCAACGTCCTGACTTTC; CDR3 protein: CASSLLDSGSGANVLTF; V gene: TRBV7-9; J gene: TRBJ2-6; D gene: -; clone size: few; CDR3 length: 17
CDR3 DNA: TGCGCCAGCAAGACGGGTGGGTCGAACACTGAAGCTTTCTTT; CDR3 protein: CASKTGGSNTEAFF; V gene: TRBV5-1; J gene: TRBJ1-1; D gene: -; clone size: few; CDR3 length: 14
CDR3 DNA: TGCGCCAGCAGGTCGGAGGAACAGGCCAGGGAGCTGTTTTTT; CDR3 protein: CASRSEEQARELFF; V gene: TRBV5-1; J gene: TRBJ2-2; D gene: -; clone size: -; CDR3 length: 14
CDR3 DNA: TGCAGTGCTAGATCCGGGTCCCCCCCCGAGCAGTACTTC; CDR3 protein: CSARSGSPPEQYF; V gene: TRBV20-1; J gene: TRBJ2-7; D gene: -; clone size: -; CDR3 length: 13
CDR3 DNA: TGTGCCACCAGTGAAACCCTTGGGGGAGGTAACATTCAGTACTTC; CDR3 protein: CATSETLGGGNIQYF; V gene: TRBV24-1; J gene: TRBJ2-4; D gene: -; clone size: few; CDR3 length: 15
CDR3 DNA: TGTGCCAGCAGCCAAGGGTCAGCAGCAAAATATGGCTACACCTTC; CDR3 protein: CASSQGSAAKYGYTF; V gene: TRBV4-2; J gene: TRBJ1-2; D gene: -; clone size: -; CDR3 length: 15
CDR3 DNA: TGCAGCTCTGACGGGACTAGCGGGAATGAGCAGTTCTTC; CDR3 protein: CSSDGTSGNEQFF; V gene: TRBV29-1; J gene: TRBJ2-1; D gene: TRBD2; clone size: -; CDR3 length: 13
CDR3 DNA: TGTGCCATCAGTGACAAGACGGTTTCTGGCTACACCTTC; CDR3 protein: CAISDKTVSGYTF; V gene: TRBV10-3; J gene: TRBJ1-2; D gene: -; clone size: -; CDR3 length: 13
CDR3 DNA: TGCGCCAGCAGCCCCGAGAGGGACAACACTGAAGCTTTCTTT; CDR3 protein: CASSPERDNTEAFF; V gene: TRBV4-3; J gene: TRBJ1-1; D gene: -; clone size: -; CDR3 length: 14
CDR3 DNA: TGCAGTGCTCCCTATGACAGGGGAGAGACCCAGTACTTC; CDR3 protein: CSAPYDRGETQYF; V gene: TRBV20-1; J gene: TRBJ2-5; D gene: TRBD1; clone size: once; CDR3 length: 13
CDR3 DNA: TGTGCCAGCATCACGACAGCCAACTTCTCCTACGAGCAGTACTTC; CDR3 protein: CASITTANFSYEQYF; V gene: TRBV5-6; J gene: TRBJ2-7; D gene: -; clone size: -; CDR3 length: 15
CDR3 DNA: TGCGCCAGCAGCTTACAGGGGAACCTCCAAGAGACCCAGTACTTC; CDR3 protein: CASSLQGNLQETQYF; V gene: TRBV5-1; J gene: TRBJ2-5; D gene: TRBD1; clone size: few; CDR3 length: 15
CDR3 DNA: TGTGCCAGCAGCCAACATGACAGCTATAATGAAAAACTGTTTTTT; CDR3 protein: CASSQHDSYNEKLFF; V gene: TRBV7-8; J gene: TRBJ1-4; D gene: -; clone size: -; CDR3 length: 15
CDR3 DNA: TGTGCCAGCAGCCAAGATTCCCGAAAGGGGTGGAACACTGAAGCTTTCTTT; CDR3 protein: CASSQDSRKGWNTEAFF; V gene: TRBV4-2; J gene: TRBJ1-1; D gene: -; clone size: many; CDR3 length: 17
CDR3 DNA: TGTGCCAGCAGTTCGCCGACAGGGGGCAGGGAGACCCAGTACTTC; CDR3 protein: CASSSPTGGRETQYF; V gene: TRBV27; J gene: TRBJ2-5; D gene: TRBD1; clone size: -; CDR3 length: 15
CDR3 DNA: TGCAGTGCTAGTCCCGGGGGCTCGCATATGAACACTGAAGCTTTCTTT; CDR3 protein: CSASPGGSHMNTEAFF; V gene: TRBV20-1; J gene: TRBJ1-1; D gene: -; clone size: few; CDR3 length: 16
CDR3 DNA: TGCAGTGCTGGGGTCCCGGGACAGGCGAACTATGGCTACACCTTC; CDR3 protein: CSAGVPGQANYGYTF; V gene: TRBV20-1; J gene: TRBJ1-2; D gene: TRBD1; clone size: few; CDR3 length: 15
CDR3 DNA: TGTGCCGGCAGTCTATACACCTCAGGGGCCTACGAGCAGTACTTC; CDR3 protein: CAGSLYTSGAYEQYF; V gene: TRBV27; J gene: TRBJ2-7; D gene: -; clone size: -; CDR3 length: 15
CDR3 DNA: TGTGCCAGCAGTTCCGGACAGACAGGATTCAATGGCTACACCTTC; CDR3 protein: CASSSGQTGFNGYTF; V gene: TRBV6-6; J gene: TRBJ1-2; D gene: -; clone size: -; CDR3 length: 15
CDR3 DNA: TGTGCCAGCAGTAATAGGACTTCCAAAAGGGCAACTAATGAAAAACTGTTTTTT; CDR3 protein: CASSNRTSKRATNEKLFF; V gene: TRBV6-1; J gene: TRBJ1-4; D gene: -; clone size: -; CDR3 length: 18
CDR3 DNA: TGTGCCAGCAGCGTAGAGGTCCGGGGGGCTGGCAATGAGCAGTTCTTC; CDR3 protein: CASSVEVRGAGNEQFF; V gene: TRBV9; J gene: TRBJ2-1; D gene: -; clone size: -; CDR3 length: 16
CDR3 DNA: TGTGTCAGCAGCTTAGGGTCTAGCCTTCTCACAGATACGCAGTATTTT; CDR3 protein: CVSSLGSSLLTDTQYF; V gene: TRBV7-2; J gene: TRBJ2-3; D gene: -; clone size: few; CDR3 length: 16
CDR3 DNA: TGTGCCAGCAGTCCTGGACTAGCGGGGGTGAACTCCTACGAGCAGTACTTC; CDR3 protein: CASSPGLAGVNSYEQYF; V gene: TRBV6-2/TRBV6-3; J gene: TRBJ2-7; D gene: TRBD2; clone size: -; CDR3 length: 17
CDR3 DNA: TGTGCCAGCTCACCAAAGACGGGAGCCCAAGAGACCCAGTACTTC; CDR3 protein: CASSPKTGAQETQYF; V gene: TRBV18; J gene: TRBJ2-5; D gene: -; clone size: -; CDR3 length: 15
CDR3 DNA: TGCGCCAGCAGCCAAGATGGATCAGGGAGCTCCTACGAGCAGTACTTC; CDR3 protein: CASSQDGSGSSYEQYF; V gene: TRBV4-1; J gene: TRBJ2-7; D gene: -; clone size: -; CDR3 length: 16
CDR3 DNA: TGTGCCAGCAGCTTAGGGCAGGGGAGTGGCACGCAGTATTTT; CDR3 protein: CASSLGQGSGTQYF; V gene: TRBV13; J gene: TRBJ2-3; D gene: -; clone size: -; CDR3 length: 14
CDR3 DNA: TGCACCGTAGGTCAGGGGGTAAACGAGCAGTACTTC; CDR3 protein: CTVGQGVNEQYF; V gene: TRBV29-1; J gene: TRBJ2-7; D gene: TRBD1; clone size: few; CDR3 length: 12
CDR3 DNA: TGTGCCAGCAGTGGGCCGGGACTGGGAACCTACGAGCAGTACTTC; CDR3 protein: CASSGPGLGTYEQYF; V gene: TRBV12-3/TRBV12-4; J gene: TRBJ2-7; D gene: -; clone size: -; CDR3 length: 15
CDR3 DNA: TGTGCCAGCAGCTTACCGAGAATGGGGTGGGACTATGGCTACACCTTC; CDR3 protein: CASSLPRMGWDYGYTF; V gene: TRBV7-9; J gene: TRBJ1-2; D gene: -; clone size: -; CDR3 length: 16
CDR3 DNA: TGTGCCAGCAGTTCCCTACAGGGGGCTTGGGGCTACACCTTC; CDR3 protein: CASSSLQGAWGYTF; V gene: TRBV28; J gene: TRBJ1-2; D gene: TRBD1; clone size: few; CDR3 length: 14